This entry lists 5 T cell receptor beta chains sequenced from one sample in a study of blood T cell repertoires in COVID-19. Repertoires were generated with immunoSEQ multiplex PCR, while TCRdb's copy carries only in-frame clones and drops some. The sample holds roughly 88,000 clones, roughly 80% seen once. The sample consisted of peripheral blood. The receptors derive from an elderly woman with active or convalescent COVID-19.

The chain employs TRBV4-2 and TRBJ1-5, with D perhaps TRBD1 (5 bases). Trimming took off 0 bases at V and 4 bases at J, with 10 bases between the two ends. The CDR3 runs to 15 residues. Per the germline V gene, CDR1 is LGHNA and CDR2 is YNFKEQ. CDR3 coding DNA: TGTGCCAGCAGCCAAGATGGGCAGGGAAATCAGCCCCAGCATTTT. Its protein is CASSQDGQGNQPQHF.

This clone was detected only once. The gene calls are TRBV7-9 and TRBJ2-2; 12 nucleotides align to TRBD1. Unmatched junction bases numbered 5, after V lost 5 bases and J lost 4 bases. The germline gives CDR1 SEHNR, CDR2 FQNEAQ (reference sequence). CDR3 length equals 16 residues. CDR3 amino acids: CASSAMGQGATGELFF. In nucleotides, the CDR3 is TGTGCCAGCAGCGCCATGGGACAGGGGGCCACCGGGGAGCTGTTTTTT.

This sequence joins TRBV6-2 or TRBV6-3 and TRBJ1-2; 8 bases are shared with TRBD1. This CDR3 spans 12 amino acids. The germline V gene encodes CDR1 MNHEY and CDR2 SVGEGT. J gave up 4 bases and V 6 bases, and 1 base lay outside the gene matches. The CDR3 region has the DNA TGTGCCAGCAGCGACAGGGGCTATGGCTACACCTTC. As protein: CASSDRGYGYTF.

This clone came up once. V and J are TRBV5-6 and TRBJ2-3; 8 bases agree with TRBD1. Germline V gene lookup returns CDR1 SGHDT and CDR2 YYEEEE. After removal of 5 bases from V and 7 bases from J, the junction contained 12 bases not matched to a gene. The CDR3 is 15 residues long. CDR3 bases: TGTGCCAGCAGTGGGACTGGACAGGGTTGGAATACGCAGTATTTT. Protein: CASSGTGQGWNTQYF.

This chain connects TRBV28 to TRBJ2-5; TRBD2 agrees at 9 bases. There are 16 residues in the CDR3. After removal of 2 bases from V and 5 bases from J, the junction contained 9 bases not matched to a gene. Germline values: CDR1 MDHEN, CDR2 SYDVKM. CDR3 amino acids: CASSLLGGRAGETQYF. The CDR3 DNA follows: TGTGCCAGCAGTTTACTTGGCGGGAGGGCCGGGGAGACCCAGTACTTC.